The present T cell receptor (beta chain) was sequenced within a study of OX40 agonist ivuxolimab in advanced cancers. Germline lookup yields CDR1 MNHEY and CDR2 SVGAGI. The CDR3 has 14 residues. V lost 4 bases to trimming and J lost 0 bases; unmatched junction nucleotides: 3. If patients had autoimmune disease history or systemic immunosuppression, they were excluded. Peripheral blood came from all dose cohorts at three timepoints. TCRdb's copy holds only in-frame clones and misses some; the assay was immunoSEQ multiplex PCR. The table has around 35,000 clones, around 86% seen once. Material: CD4+ or CD8+ T cells sorted from blood, obtained in a trial of the OX40 agonist ivuxolimab. The clonotype originates from an adult with an advanced solid tumor such as melanoma, head and neck, liver or kidney cancer. V and J are TRBV6-5 and TRBJ2-7, with 7 bases identical to TRBD2. This chain's CDR3 is CASSSWTSSYEQYF. The CDR3 nucleotides read TGTGCCAGCAGTTCCTGGACTAGCTCCTACGAGCAGTACTTC.